The T cell receptor (beta chain) under discussion was sequenced for a study of CD8 T cells in ankylosing spondylitis. Findings and limits, study-wide: As for the disease-linked clones, they showed a CD8+ phenotype and occurred at relatively low frequencies in peripheral blood. Reports say disease-linked clones showed up significantly more in matched ankylosing spondylitis synovial fluid. Blood of patients with ankylosing spondylitis appeared to be characterized by a TCR beta motif of several highly homologous variants.

TCRdb independently ran MiXCR on the 5' RACE reads; one entry per CDR3 protein. The sample shows approximately 150,000 distinct CDR3 sequences, 25% to 35% of them seen only once. In regard to this clonotype: Its antigen remains unidentified.

Sequencing was carried out using synovial fluid, either unsorted or a sorted T cell fraction (not recorded which). This receptor was identified in a male donor with ankylosing spondylitis.

This CDR3 is CASSRGRSASSYNEQFF. The CDR3 nucleotides are TGTGCCAGCAGCCGAGGGAGGTCTGCTAGCTCCTACAATGAGCAGTTCTTC. The chain uses TRBV7-2 and TRBJ2-1, with a weak D call TRBD2 (6 bases). CDR3 length equals 17 residues. V shed 5 bases and J shed 0 bases, with 17 bases lying between them. Germline V lookup: CDR1 SGHTA, CDR2 FQGNSA. Looking up the rest from reference TRBV7-2 and TRBJ2-1 gives the full variable domain: GAGVSQSPSNKVTEKGKDVELRCDPISGHTALYWYRQSLGQGLEFLIYFQGNSAPDKSGLPSDRFSAERTGGSVSTLTIQRTQQEDSAVYLCASSRGRSASSYNEQFFGPGTRLTVL.